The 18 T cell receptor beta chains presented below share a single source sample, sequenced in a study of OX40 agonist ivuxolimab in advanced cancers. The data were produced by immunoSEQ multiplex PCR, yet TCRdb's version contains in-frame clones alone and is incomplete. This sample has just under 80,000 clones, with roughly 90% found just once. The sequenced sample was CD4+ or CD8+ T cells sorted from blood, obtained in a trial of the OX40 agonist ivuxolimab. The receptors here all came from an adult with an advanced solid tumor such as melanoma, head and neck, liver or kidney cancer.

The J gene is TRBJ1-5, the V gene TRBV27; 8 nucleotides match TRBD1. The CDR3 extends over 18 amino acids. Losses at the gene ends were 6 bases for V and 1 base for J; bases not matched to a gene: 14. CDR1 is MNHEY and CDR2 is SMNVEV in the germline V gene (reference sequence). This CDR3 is CASSPRTGYFGSNQPQHF. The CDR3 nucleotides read TGTGCCAGCAGCCCCCGGACAGGGTACTTTGGGAGCAATCAGCCCCAGCATTTT.

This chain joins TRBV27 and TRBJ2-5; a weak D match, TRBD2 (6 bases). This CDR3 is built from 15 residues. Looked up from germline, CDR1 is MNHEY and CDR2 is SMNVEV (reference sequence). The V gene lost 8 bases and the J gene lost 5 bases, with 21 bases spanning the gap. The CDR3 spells CASRPYGGQRETQYF. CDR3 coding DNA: TGTGCCAGCCGACCTTACGGAGGGCAGCGGGAGACCCAGTACTTC.

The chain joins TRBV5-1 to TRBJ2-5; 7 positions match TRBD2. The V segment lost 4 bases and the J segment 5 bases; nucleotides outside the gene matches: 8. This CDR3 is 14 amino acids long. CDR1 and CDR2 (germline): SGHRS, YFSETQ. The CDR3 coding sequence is TGCGCCAGCAGCCGAGGACTAGTTTCGGAGACCCAGTACTTC. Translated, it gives CASSRGLVSETQYF.

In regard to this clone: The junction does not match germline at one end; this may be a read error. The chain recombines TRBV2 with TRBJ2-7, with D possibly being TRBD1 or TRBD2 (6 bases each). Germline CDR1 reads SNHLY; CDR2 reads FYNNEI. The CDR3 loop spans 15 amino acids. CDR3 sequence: CASSEGRGPTYEQYF. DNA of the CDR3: TGTGCCAGCAGCGAAGGCCGGGGGCCTACCTACGAGCAGTACTTC.

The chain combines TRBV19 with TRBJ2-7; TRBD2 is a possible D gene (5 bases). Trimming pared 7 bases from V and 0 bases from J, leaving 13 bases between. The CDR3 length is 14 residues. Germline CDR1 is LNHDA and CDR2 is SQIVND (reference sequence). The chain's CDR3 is CASTRTSGSYEQYF. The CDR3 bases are TGTGCCAGTACTAGAACAAGCGGCTCCTACGAGCAGTACTTC.

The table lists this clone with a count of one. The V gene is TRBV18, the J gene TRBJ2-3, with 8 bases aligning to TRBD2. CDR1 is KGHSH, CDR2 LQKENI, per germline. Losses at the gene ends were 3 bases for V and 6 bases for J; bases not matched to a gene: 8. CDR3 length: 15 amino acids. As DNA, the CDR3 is TGTGCCAGCTCACCGATCTTAGCGGGAACGGATACGCAGTATTTT. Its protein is CASSPILAGTDTQYF.

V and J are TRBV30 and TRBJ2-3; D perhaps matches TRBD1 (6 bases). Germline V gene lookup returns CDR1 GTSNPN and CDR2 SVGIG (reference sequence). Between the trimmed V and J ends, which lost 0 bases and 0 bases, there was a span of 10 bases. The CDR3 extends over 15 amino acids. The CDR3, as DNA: TGTGCCTGGAGTGTACAGGGAACAAGCACAGATACGCAGTATTTT. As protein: CAWSVQGTSTDTQYF.

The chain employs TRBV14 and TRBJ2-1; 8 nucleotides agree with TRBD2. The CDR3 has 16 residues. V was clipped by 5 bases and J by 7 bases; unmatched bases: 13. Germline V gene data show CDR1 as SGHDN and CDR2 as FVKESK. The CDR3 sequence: CASSALGSGGGNEQFF. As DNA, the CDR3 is TGTGCCAGCAGCGCCCTCGGAAGCGGGGGTGGGAATGAGCAGTTCTTC.

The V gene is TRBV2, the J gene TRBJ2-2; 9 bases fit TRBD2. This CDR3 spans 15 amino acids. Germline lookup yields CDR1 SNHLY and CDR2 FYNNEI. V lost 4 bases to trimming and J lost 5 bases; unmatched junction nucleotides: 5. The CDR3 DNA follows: TGTGCCAGCAGTGCGGACAGCGGGAGGACCGGGGAGCTGTTTTTT. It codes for CASSADSGRTGELFF.

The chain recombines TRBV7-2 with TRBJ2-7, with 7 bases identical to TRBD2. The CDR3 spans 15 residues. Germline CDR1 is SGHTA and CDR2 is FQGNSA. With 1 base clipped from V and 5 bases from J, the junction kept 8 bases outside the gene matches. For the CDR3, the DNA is TGTGCCAGCAGCTTAGGAGGCCGGCGGGAGAACGAGCAGTACTTC. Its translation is CASSLGGRRENEQYF.

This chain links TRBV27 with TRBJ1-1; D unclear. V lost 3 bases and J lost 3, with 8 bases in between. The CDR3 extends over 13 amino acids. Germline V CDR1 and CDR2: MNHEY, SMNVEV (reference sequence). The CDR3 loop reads CASSFRVYTEAFF. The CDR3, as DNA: TGTGCCAGCAGTTTCCGGGTATACACTGAAGCTTTCTTT.

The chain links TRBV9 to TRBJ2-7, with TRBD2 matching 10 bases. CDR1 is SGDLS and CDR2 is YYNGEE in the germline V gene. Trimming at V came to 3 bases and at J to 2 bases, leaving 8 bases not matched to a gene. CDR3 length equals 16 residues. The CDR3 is CASSAGLAEATYEQYF. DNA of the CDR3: TGTGCCAGCAGCGCTGGACTAGCGGAAGCTACCTACGAGCAGTACTTC.

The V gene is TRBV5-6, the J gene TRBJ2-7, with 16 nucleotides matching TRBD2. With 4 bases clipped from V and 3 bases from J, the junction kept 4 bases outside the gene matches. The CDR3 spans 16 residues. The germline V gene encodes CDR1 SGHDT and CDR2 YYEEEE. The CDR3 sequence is CASSGGLAGGLYEQYF. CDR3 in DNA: TGTGCCAGCAGCGGGGGACTAGCGGGAGGGCTCTACGAGCAGTACTTC.

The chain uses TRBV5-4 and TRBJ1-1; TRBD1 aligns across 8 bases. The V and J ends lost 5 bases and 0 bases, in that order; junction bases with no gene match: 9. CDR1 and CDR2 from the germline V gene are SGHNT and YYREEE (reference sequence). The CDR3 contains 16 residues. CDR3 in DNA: TGTGCCAGCAGTAGAGGGGCAGGGGGCATGAACACTGAAGCTTTCTTT. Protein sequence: CASSRGAGGMNTEAFF.

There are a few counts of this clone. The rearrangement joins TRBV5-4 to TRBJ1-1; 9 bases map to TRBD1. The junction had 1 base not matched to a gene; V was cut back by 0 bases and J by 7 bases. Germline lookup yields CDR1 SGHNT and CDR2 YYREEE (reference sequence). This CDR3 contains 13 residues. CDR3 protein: CASSLEGQGEAFF. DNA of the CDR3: TGTGCCAGCAGCTTGGAGGGACAGGGTGAAGCTTTCTTT.

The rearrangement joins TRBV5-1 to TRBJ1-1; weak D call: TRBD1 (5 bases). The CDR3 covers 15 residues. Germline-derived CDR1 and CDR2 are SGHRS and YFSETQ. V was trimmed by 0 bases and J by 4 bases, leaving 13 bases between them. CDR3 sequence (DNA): TGCGCCAGCAGCTTGGATTCGGCAGGGATCACTGAAGCTTTCTTT. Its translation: CASSLDSAGITEAFF.

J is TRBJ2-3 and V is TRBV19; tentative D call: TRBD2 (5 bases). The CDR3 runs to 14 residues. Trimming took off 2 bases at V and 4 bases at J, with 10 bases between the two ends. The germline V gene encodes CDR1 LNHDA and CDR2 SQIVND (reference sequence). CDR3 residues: CASSISRGSDTQYF. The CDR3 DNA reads TGTGCCAGTAGTATAAGTCGAGGGTCAGATACGCAGTATTTT.

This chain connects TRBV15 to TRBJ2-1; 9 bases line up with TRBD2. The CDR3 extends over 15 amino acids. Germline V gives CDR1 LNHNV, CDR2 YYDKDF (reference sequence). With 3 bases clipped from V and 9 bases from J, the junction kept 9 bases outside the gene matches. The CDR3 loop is CATSRSGTSHAEQFF. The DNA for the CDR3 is TGTGCCACCAGCAGGTCCGGGACTAGCCACGCTGAGCAGTTCTTC.